This paragraph covers one T cell receptor (beta chain) sequence. This clone was detected many times. Its binding antigen is unknown. It has no much larger one-base neighbor in the sample; base qualities were not kept. From each donor, a single peripheral blood sample of about 120 mL on average was drawn into heparinised tubes. Naive, central memory, regulatory and stem cell-like memory CD4+ T cells were sorted on a BD FACSAria II using a panel including CD45RO, CCR7, CD25, CD127, CD95 and CD27. All sorted populations exceeded 98% purity. Right away, PBMCs were isolated by Lymphoprep density gradient centrifugation and were stained directly, with no culture step. So that batch effects would be minimized, each experiment stained and sorted samples in pairs, pairing one healthy donor with one patient. This sample is drawn from a study of beta chain features in type 1 diabetes (dated by TCRdb to the late 2010s). Notes on the research overall: Patients and healthy donors did not differ in mean age, gender distribution, total cell number or subset yield. A total of around 110,000,000 sorted cells were examined across all samples, and RNA yield correlated strongly with the number of cells per subset. In the study, recently diagnosed type 1 diabetes patients and matched healthy donors were compared on the TCRB repertoires of their sorted circulating CD4+ T cell subsets. Regulatory and stem cell-like memory subsets were isolated from only 8 patients and about eight healthy donors, whereas naive and central memory subsets came from all 30 or so donors. Paper-wide results and their limitations: HLA sub-analyses involved small numbers of individuals, so any influence of HLA type on TCRB rearrangement remained unresolved. PCR may preferentially amplify shorter templates, but because patient and control samples were amplified and corrected together, any resulting skew would affect both groups equally. In all four CD4+ subsets, TCRB CDR3 length was moderately but significantly shorter in type 1 diabetes patients. At VDJ recombination sites, type 1 diabetes patients had fewer insertions and more deleted nucleotides, which implies abnormalities in thymic rearrangement. Because cDNA was sequenced instead of genomic DNA, activated cells with high expression could be over-represented, although the groups did not differ in activation or CD3 levels. Naive, central memory and regulatory TCRB repertoires appeared more similar among patients than among healthy donors.

Measured from the cysteine to the phenylalanine, the CDR3 is 11 residues long. Of all the DNA, just the CDR3 is kept, 33 bases in frame from base 1. V loses 0 bases of germline sequence and J loses 8 bases, and the interval between the two ends is 7 bases. The CDR1 and CDR2 encoded by the germline V gene (reference sequence) are GTSNPN and SVGIG. All of the isolated RNA was reverse transcribed with the High Capacity cDNA Reverse Transcription Kit, so expressed TCRB transcripts were sequenced. Deep immunoSEQ sequencing was applied to naive, central memory and regulatory T cell samples, giving an average of approximately 4 million total reads per sample. Sorted cells were lysed in RLT buffer, and RNA was extracted using DNase-treated RNeasy Micro or Mini kits according to cell number. To prevent cross-contamination, each cell subset was processed individually, whereas patient and healthy donor samples were processed jointly. The immunoSEQ multiplex PCR was used to amplify TCRB sequences from cDNA, generating 87-bp fragments that spanned the CDR3 region. The amplicons were sequenced using the Illumina HiSeq platform. In the source study's methods: PCR bias was corrected computationally using synthetic template baselines, and reads within Hamming distance 2 were collapsed, with unmergeable singletons discarded. Reads were aligned to IMGT to assign V, D and J genes, CDR3 length, and insertions or deletions at six rearrangement sites. Clonotype counts were normalized to sorted cell number within each subset before computing true diversity and Gini coefficients with the tcR R package. The overlap coefficient, calculated on TCRB nucleotide sequences, was used to measure repertoire sharing. The clones in this table, taken by TCRdb from immuneACCESS, are in-frame only. Not every clone is retained; where verified, under half of the shortfall comes from an unresolved V gene, and the cause of the rest is unknown. The V and J calls and clone size are taken from that table; D and trimming were inferred from the DNA. Across this sample there are 150,000 or so clones, with approximately 10% seen only once. The ten most abundant clones make up approximately 2% of the sample.

The sample taken for sequencing was central memory CD4+ T cells from blood. The sequence links TRBV30 to TRBJ1-2; a confident D gene designation cannot be given. The TCR comes from a man between 18 and 35 years old in good health. In nucleotides, the sequence is TGTGCCTGGAGTGTATTAGGCGGCTACACCTTC. It codes for CAWSVLGGYTF.